This T cell receptor beta chain stems from a study of blood T cell repertoires in COVID-19. Whole-study context: Nucleic acid was either cDNA or gDNA, and it came from T cells, B-cell-depleted T cells, or PBMCs.

Germline V gives CDR1 GTSNPN, CDR2 SVGIG (reference sequence). V was clipped by 5 bases and J by 2 bases; unmatched bases: 7. The CDR3 spans 15 residues. Original handling: Reference gene primer amplification yielded estimated nucleated cell counts. The assay was immunoSEQ multiplex PCR, and TCRdb's table has in-frame clones only and misses some. V and J calls and clone size are as listed in that table; D and trimming were resolved from the DNA. The sample consists of around 250,000 clones, 80% to 90% of them appearing once. The clonotype comes from a man between 60 and 70 years old with acute or convalescent COVID-19. The specimen was peripheral blood. The rearrangement links TRBV30 to TRBJ2-3, with 10 bases identical to TRBD2. The CDR3 spells CAWCDLAGATDTQYF. The CDR3 DNA reads as TGTGCCTGGTGTGACCTAGCGGGGGCCACAGATACGCAGTATTTT.